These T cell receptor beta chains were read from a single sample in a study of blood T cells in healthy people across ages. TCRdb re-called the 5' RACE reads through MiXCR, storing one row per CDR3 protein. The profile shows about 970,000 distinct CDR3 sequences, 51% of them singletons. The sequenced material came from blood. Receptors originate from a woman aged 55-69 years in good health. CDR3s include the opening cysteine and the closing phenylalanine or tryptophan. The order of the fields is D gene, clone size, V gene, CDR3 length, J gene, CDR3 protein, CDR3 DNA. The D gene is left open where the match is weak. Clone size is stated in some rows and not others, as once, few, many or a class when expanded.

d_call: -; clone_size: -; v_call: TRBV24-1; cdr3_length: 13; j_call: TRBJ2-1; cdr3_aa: CATSDRVDHEQFF; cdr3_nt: TGTGCCACCAGTGACCGCGTCGACCATGAGCAGTTCTTC
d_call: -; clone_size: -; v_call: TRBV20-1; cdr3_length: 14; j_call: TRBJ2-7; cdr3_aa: CSATPRGTPYEQYF; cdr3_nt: TGCAGTGCTACCCCTAGAGGAACCCCGTACGAGCAGTACTTC
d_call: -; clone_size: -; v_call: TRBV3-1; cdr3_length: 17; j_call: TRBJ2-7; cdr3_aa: CASSPYLRPRSAYEQYF; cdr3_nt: TGTGCCAGCAGCCCATACCTCCGACCGAGGAGCGCCTACGAGCAGTACTTC
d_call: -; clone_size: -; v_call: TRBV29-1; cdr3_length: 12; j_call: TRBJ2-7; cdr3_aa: CSAHTGSYEQYF; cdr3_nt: TGCAGCGCCCACACCGGGTCCTACGAGCAGTACTTC
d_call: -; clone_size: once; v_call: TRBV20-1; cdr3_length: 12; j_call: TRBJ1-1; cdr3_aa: CSAWAGGTEAFF; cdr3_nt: TGCAGTGCTTGGGCGGGGGGCACTGAAGCTTTCTTT
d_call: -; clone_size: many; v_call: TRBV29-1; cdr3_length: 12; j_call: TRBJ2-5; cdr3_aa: CSVGDNQETQYF; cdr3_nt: TGCAGCGTGGGGGACAACCAAGAGACCCAGTACTTC
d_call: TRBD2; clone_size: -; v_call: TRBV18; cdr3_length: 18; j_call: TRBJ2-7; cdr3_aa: CASSRVLAGGSRPYEQYF; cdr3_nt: TGTGCCAGCTCACGGGTACTAGCGGGAGGCTCAAGGCCCTACGAGCAGTACTTC
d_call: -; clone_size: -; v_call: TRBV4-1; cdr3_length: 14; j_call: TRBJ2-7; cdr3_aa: CASSHVSGVREQYF; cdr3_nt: TGCGCCAGCAGCCATGTATCAGGGGTACGCGAGCAGTACTTC
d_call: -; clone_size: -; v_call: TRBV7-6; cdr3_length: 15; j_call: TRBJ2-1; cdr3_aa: CASSLLLDRSGERFF; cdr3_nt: TGTGCCAGCAGCTTACTACTCGACAGATCGGGAGAGCGGTTCTTC
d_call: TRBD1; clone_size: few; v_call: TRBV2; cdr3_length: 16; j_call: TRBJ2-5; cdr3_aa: CASSALDRSLQETQYF; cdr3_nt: TGTGCCAGCAGCGCATTGGACAGGTCCCTCCAAGAGACCCAGTACTTC
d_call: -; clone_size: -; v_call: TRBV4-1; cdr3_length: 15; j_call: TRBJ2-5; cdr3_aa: CASSQGVGPRETQYF; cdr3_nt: TGCGCCAGCAGCCAAGGTGTTGGTCCTAGAGAGACCCAGTACTTC
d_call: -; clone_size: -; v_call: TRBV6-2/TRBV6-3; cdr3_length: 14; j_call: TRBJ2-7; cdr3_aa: CAGSKDLTAYEQYF; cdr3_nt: TGTGCCGGATCTAAGGACCTGACAGCCTACGAGCAGTACTTC
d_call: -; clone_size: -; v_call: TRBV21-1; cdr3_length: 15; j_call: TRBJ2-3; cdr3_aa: CASTGLAGATDTQYF; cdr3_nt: TGTGCCAGCACCGGACTAGCGGGAGCCACAGATACGCAGTATTTT
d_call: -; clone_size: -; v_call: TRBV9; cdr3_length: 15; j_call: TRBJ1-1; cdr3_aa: CASNLIARGGAEAFF; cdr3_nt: TGTGCCAGCAACTTAATAGCCCGGGGGGGAGCTGAAGCTTTCTTT
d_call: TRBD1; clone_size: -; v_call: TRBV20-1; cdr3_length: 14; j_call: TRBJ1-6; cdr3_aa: CSARETGSNSPLHF; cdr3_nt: TGCAGTGCTAGAGAGACAGGGTCGAATTCACCCCTCCACTTT